Following are 4 T cell receptor beta chains from one sample sequenced in a study of regulatory T cells in long-lasting Graves disease. The time point denotes: newly diagnosed GD, antithyroid drugs for less than 3 months. PBMCs were the source of the RNA used for TCR sequencing. Construction of TCR beta libraries relied on iRepertoire HTBI primers and on Arm-PCR targeting CDR3 regions. TCRdb used MiXCR to reprocess the multiplex PCR reads, holding one entry per CDR3 protein. The sample carries 300,000 to 450,000 distinct CDR3 sequences, about 16% recorded once. The material sequenced was peripheral blood mononuclear cells (PBMCs), taken at new diagnosis, from a patient treated with antithyroid drugs. The receptors originated from a female donor with Graves disease.

The V gene is TRBV7-8, the J gene TRBJ2-5; tentative D call: TRBD2 (6 bases). CDR3 length equals 13 residues. In germline, CDR1 is SGHVS, CDR2 FQNEAQ. Trimming stripped 4 bases from V and 5 bases from J, with 11 bases between. CDR3 bases: TGTGCCAGCAGCTACAGACTAGACGAGACCCAGTACTTC. Protein: CASSYRLDETQYF. Supplemented by reference TRBV7-8 and TRBJ2-5, the full variable domain reads GAGVSQSPRYKVAKRGQDVALRCDPISGHVSLFWYQQALGQGPEFLTYFQNEAQLDKSGLPSDRFFAERPEGSVSTLKIQRTQQEDSAVYLCASSYRLDETQYFGPGTRLLVL.

The chain employs TRBV19 and TRBJ1-2, with a possible D match to TRBD1 (5 bases). This CDR3 region has 10 residues. Germline CDR1 LNHDA, CDR2 SQIVND (reference sequence). V was cut by 9 bases and J by 5 bases, with 7 bases left in between. DNA of the CDR3: TGTGCCAGCGGGGGATATGGCTACACCTTC. Translated: CASGGYGYTF.

There are a few counts of this clonotype. This chain links TRBV10-2 with TRBJ1-5, with D perhaps matching TRBD1 (5 bases). CDR3 size: 15 residues. Germline V gives CDR1 WSHSY, CDR2 SAAADI. V was shortened by 8 bases and J by 0 bases, with 14 bases between the two germline ends. The CDR3 protein is CASDRGRYSNQPQHF. CDR3 in DNA: TGCGCCAGCGACAGAGGCCGATATAGCAATCAGCCCCAGCATTTT.

The chain couples TRBV18 to TRBJ1-1, with D possibly matching TRBD1 (6 bases). V lost 10 bases and J 0 bases, leaving 9 bases between the germline ends. Germline V gene data show CDR1 as KGHSH and CDR2 as LQKENI. There are 12 residues in the CDR3. This CDR3 is CATYRVNTEAFF. As DNA, the CDR3 is TGTGCCACCTACAGGGTGAACACTGAAGCTTTCTTT.